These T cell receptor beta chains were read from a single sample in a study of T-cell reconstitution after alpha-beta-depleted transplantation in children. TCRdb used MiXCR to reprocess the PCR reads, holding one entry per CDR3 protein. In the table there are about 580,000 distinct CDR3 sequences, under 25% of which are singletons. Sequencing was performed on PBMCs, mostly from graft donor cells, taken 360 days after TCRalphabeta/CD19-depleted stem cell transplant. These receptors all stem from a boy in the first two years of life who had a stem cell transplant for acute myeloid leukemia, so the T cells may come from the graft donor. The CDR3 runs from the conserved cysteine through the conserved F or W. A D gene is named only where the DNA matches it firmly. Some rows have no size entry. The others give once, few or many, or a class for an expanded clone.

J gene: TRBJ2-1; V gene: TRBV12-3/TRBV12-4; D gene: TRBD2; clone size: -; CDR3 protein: CASSRAGLAGYEQFF; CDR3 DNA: TGTGCCAGCAGTCGGGCGGGACTAGCGGGTTATGAGCAGTTCTTC
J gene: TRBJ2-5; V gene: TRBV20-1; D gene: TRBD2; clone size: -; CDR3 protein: CSASSLLAGGQETQYF; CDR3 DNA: TGCAGTGCTTCCTCCTTACTAGCGGGGGGGCAAGAGACCCAGTACTTC
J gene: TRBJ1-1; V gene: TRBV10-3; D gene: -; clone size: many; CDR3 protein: CAISESHKRPMDKSMNTEAFF; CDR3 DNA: TGTGCCATCAGTGAGTCCCATAAGAGACCAATGGACAAATCCATGAACACTGAAGCTTTCTTT
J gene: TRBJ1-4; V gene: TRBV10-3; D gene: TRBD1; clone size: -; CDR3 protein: CAISRDRAEATNEKLFF; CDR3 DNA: TGTGCCATCAGTAGGGACAGGGCAGAGGCAACTAATGAAAAACTGTTTTTT
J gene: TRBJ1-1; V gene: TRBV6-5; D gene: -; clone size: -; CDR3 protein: CASSYSGIMNTEAFF; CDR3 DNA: TGTGCCAGCAGTTACTCGGGGATCATGAACACTGAAGCTTTCTTT
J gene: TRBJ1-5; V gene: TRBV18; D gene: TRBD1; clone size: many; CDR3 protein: CASSREGGGNQPQHF; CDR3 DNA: TGTGCCAGCTCCCGAGAAGGGGGCGGCAATCAGCCCCAGCATTTT
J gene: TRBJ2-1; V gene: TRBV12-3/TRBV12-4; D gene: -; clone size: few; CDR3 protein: CASRGKAGRGFYNEQFF; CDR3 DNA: TGTGCCAGCAGGGGGAAGGCGGGGCGGGGTTTCTACAATGAGCAGTTCTTC
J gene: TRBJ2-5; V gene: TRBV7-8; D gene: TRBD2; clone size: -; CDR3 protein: CASSKPRGGLKETQYF; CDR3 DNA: TGTGCCAGCAGCAAACCTCGGGGGGGACTAAAAGAGACCCAGTACTTC
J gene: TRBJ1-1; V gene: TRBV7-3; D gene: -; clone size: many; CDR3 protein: CASSRRPSTEAFF; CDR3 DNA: TGTGCCAGCAGCCGTCGGCCCTCCACTGAAGCTTTCTTT
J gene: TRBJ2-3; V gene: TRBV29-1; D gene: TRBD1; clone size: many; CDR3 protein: CSVAGTGGPDTQYF; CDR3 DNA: TGCAGCGTGGCCGGGACAGGGGGCCCGGATACGCAGTATTTT